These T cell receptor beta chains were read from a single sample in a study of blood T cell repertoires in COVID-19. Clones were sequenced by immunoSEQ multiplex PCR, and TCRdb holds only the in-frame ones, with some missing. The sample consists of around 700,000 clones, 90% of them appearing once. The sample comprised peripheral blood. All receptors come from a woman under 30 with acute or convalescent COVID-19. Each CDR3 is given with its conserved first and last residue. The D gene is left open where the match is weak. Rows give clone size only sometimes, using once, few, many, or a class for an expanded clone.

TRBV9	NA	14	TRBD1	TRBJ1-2	TGTGCCAGCAGCACTGGGACAGGGGGCAATGGCTACACCTTC	CASSTGTGGNGYTF
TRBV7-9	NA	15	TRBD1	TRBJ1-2	TGTGCCAGCAGCCCCGGGGACAGAAAACTCTATGGCTACACCTTC	CASSPGDRKLYGYTF
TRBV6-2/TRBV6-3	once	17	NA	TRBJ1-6	TGTGCCAGCAGTTACCTGGTCAGCGGCTACTATAATTCACCCCTCCACTTT	CASSYLVSGYYNSPLHF
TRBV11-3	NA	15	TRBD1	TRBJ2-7	TGTGCCAGCAGCACCTCCGGGACAGAGACCCACGAGCAGTACTTC	CASSTSGTETHEQYF
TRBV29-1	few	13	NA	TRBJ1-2	TGCAGCGTCAATGACAGGTGGCAGCGGGGCTACACCTTC	CSVNDRWQRGYTF
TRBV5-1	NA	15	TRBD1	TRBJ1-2	TGCGCCAGCAGAATTGGGTCTACAGGGGGAGGTGGCTACACCTTC	CASRIGSTGGGGYTF
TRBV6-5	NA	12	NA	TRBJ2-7	TGTGCCGGCACCGGGACTCACTACGAGCAGTACTTC	CAGTGTHYEQYF
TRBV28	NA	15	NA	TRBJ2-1	TGTGCCAGCAGACTCCCCAGGGGAGGGATGGGTGAGCAGTTCTTC	CASRLPRGGMGEQFF
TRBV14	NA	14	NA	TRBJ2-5	TGTGCCAGCAGCCAATCCAGGGCACAAGAGACCCAGTACTTC	CASSQSRAQETQYF
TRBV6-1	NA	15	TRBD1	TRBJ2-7	TGTGCCAGCAGTGAAAGGACAGGGGGCGGCAACGAGCAGTACTTC	CASSERTGGGNEQYF
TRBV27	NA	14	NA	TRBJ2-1	TGTGCCAGCAGCTCCTGGGGGCCGGGTGGGGAGCAGTTCTTC	CASSSWGPGGEQFF
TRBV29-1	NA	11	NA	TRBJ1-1	TGCAGCACCGCCACTGGGCCCCGCGCTTTCTTT	CSTATGPRAFF
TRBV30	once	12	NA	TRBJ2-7	TGTGCCTGGAGTGTGGCAGGGGTCGAGCAGTACTTC	CAWSVAGVEQYF
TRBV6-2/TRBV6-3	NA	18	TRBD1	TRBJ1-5	TGTGCCAGCAGTTATGTCCGGGACAGGGAATATAGCAATCAGCCCCAGCATTTT	CASSYVRDREYSNQPQHF
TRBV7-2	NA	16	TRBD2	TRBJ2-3	TGTGCCAGCAGCTTAGTTACTAGCGGGGGGGGAGATACGCAGTATTTT	CASSLVTSGGGDTQYF
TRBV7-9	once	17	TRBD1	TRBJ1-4	TGTGCCAGCAGCTTAGTGTGGTCAGACAGGGGGAATGAAAAACTGTTTTTT	CASSLVWSDRGNEKLFF
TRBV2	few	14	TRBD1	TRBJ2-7	TGTGCCAGCAGTGCGCGACAGGGGAGGAACGAGCAGTACTTC	CASSARQGRNEQYF
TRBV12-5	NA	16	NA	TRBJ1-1	TGTGCTAGTGGTTTCAGACGGGGGGGCCCGAACACTGAAGCTTTCTTT	CASGFRRGGPNTEAFF
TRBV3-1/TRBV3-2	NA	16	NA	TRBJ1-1	TGTGCCAGCAGCCAAGATCGAGGGTGGGTCTCCACTGAAGCTTTCTTT	CASSQDRGWVSTEAFF
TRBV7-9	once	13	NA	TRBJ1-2	TGTGCCAGCAGCAGACAGGAAGACTACGGCTACACCTTC	CASSRQEDYGYTF
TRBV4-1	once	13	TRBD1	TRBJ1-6	TGCGCCAGCGGGACAGGGGGAGTTTCACCCCTCCACTTT	CASGTGGVSPLHF
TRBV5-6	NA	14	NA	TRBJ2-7	TGTGCCAGCAGCTTGAGTCACAGCGGCTACGAGCAGTACTTC	CASSLSHSGYEQYF
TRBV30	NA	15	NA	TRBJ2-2	TGTGCCTGGAGTATGAAGGGGATCGACACCGGGGAGCTGTTTTTT	CAWSMKGIDTGELFF
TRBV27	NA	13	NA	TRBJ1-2	TGTGCCAGCAGTCCGAGACAGGTGGATGGCTACACCTTC	CASSPRQVDGYTF
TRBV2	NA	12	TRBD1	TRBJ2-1	TGTGCCAGCAGTGATGACAGGGTAGGGCAGTTCTTC	CASSDDRVGQFF
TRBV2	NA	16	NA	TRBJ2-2	TGTGCCAGCAGTCCTCGGGCGGGGACGAACACCGGGGAGCTGTTTTTT	CASSPRAGTNTGELFF
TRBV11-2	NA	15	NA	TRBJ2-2	TGTGCCAGCAGCTTCCAGGGGCCAAACACCGGGGAGCTGTTTTTT	CASSFQGPNTGELFF
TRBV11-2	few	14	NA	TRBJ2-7	TGTGCCAGCAGCTTAGGAGGGGGGGCTTACGAGCAGTACTTC	CASSLGGGAYEQYF
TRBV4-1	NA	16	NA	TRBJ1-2	TGCGCCAGCAGCCAAATAGCCGGCCCGAAACGGCATGGCTACACCTTC	CASSQIAGPKRHGYTF
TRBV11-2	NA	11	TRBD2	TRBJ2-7	TGTGCCAGCAGCTTGGCTAGCGGGCAGTACTTC	CASSLASGQYF
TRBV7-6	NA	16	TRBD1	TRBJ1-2	TGTGCCAGCAGCAGCCACCCCAGGGGGCTGGGGGATGGCTACACCTTC	CASSSHPRGLGDGYTF
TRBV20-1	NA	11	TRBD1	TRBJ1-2	TGCAGTGGGACAGGGAACTATGGCTACACCTTC	CSGTGNYGYTF
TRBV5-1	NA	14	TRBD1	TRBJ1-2	TGCGCCAGCAGGAGATCAGGGGGGAACTATGGCTACACCTTC	CASRRSGGNYGYTF
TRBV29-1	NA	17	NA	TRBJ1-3	TGCAGCGCCGTAGAAAGAGGCTCGACTTACACTGGAAACACCATATATTTT	CSAVERGSTYTGNTIYF
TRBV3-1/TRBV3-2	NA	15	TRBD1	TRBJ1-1	TGTGCCAGCAGCCAAGGAGACAGGGGGAACACTGAAGCTTTCTTT	CASSQGDRGNTEAFF
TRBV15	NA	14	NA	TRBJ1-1	TGTGCCACGGTCTTAGGGACACTGAACACTGAAGCTTTCTTT	CATVLGTLNTEAFF
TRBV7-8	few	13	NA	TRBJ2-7	TGTGCCAGCAGCCTACAAAGAACCTACGAGCAGTACTTC	CASSLQRTYEQYF
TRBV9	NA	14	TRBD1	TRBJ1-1	TGTGCCAGCAGCGTAAAGGGGGCTGGGACTGAAGCTTTCTTT	CASSVKGAGTEAFF
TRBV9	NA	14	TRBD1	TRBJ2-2	TGTGCCAGCTCCCGACAGGGGTATACCGGGGAGCTGTTTTTT	CASSRQGYTGELFF
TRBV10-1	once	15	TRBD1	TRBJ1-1	TGCGCCAGCAGCCTCAGGGGGCTCGACGGGACTGAAGCTTTCTTT	CASSLRGLDGTEAFF
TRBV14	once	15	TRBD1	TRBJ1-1	TGTGCCAGCAGCCAGGAGACAGGGGTGATCACTGAAGCTTTCTTT	CASSQETGVITEAFF